These 9 T cell receptor beta chains share one sample of origin, sequenced in a study of shared clonotypes between healthy human individuals. Method: immunoSEQ multiplex PCR; TCRdb's copy keeps in-frame clones and lacks some. Of more than 2,000,000 clones in the sample, roughly 93% were seen once. Sequenced material: naive CD4+ T cells from PBMCs. Subset specified: CD45RA+ positively selected. The origin of the receptors is a man younger than 35 in good health. Some clones in this sample may be carry-over from other donors' samples.

The rearrangement joins TRBV4-3 to TRBJ2-1; D may be TRBD1 (6 bases). Germline V gene data show CDR1 as LGHNA and CDR2 as YSLEER. V lost 0 bases and J lost 7, with 25 bases in between. This CDR3 comprises 19 residues. CDR3 DNA sequence: TGCGCCAGCAGCCAAGATGTGGGGGCAGACAGCCTCTTTCGGAATGAGCAGTTCTTC. It codes for CASSQDVGADSLFRNEQFF.

The chain has TRBV27 and TRBJ2-1; D perhaps matches TRBD2 (5 bases). The CDR3 contains 16 residues. Per the germline V gene, CDR1 is MNHEY and CDR2 is SMNVEV (reference sequence). V gave up 0 bases and J gave up 5 bases, with 14 bases separating them. The CDR3 sequence: CASSLSGPSPHNEQFF. In nucleotides, the CDR3 is TGTGCCAGCAGTTTATCCGGGCCTAGCCCACACAATGAGCAGTTCTTC.

The chain employs TRBV15 and TRBJ1-2; weak D call: TRBD1 (5 bases). This CDR3 comprises 16 residues. From germline, CDR1 is LNHNV and CDR2 YYDKDF (reference sequence). V lost 1 base and J lost 8, with 20 bases in between. In DNA form, the CDR3 reads TGTGCCACCAGCAGAGCAATTCTTAACCCCGGGGGAGGCTACACCTTC. It is translated as CATSRAILNPGGGYTF. The full variable domain, rest sourced from reference TRBV15 and TRBJ1-2, is DAMVIQNPRYQVTQFGKPVTLSCSQTLNHNVMYWYQQKSSQAPKLLFHYYDKDFNNEADTPDNFQSRRPNTSFCFLDIRSPGLGDTAMYLCATSRAILNPGGGYTFGSGTRLTVV.

This chain links TRBV18 with TRBJ2-1, with D uncertain. The CDR3 length is 12 residues. V lost 5 bases to trimming and J lost 10 bases, with 12 bases between them. Germline V gene sequence: CDR1 KGHSH, CDR2 LQKENI. CDR3 nucleotides: TGTGCCAGCTCATCCCCACTGCGGGAGCAGTTCTTC. Its protein product is CASSSPLREQFF.

This chain links TRBV4-3 with TRBJ1-2; 8 bases are a match to TRBD1. This CDR3 spans 15 amino acids. Germline trimming cut 1 base from V and 0 bases from J; bases unmatched to any gene: 1. Germline CDR1 is LGHNA and CDR2 is YSLEER. The CDR3 DNA is TGCGCCAGCAGCCAAGCGACAGGGGCTAACTATGGCTACACCTTC. Translated, it gives CASSQATGANYGYTF.

The chain has TRBV16 and TRBJ2-7, with 9 bases matching TRBD1. The CDR3 has 13 amino acids. V trimming: 5 bases; J trimming: 2 bases; junction bases outside the gene matches: 1. Looked up from germline, CDR1 is KGHSY and CDR2 is FQNENV. CDR3 sequence reads: CASSWDRAYEQYF. CDR3 in DNA: TGTGCCAGCAGCTGGGACAGGGCCTACGAGCAGTACTTC.

The V gene is TRBV7-2, the J gene TRBJ1-3; D is ambiguous. V shed 3 bases and J shed 1 base, with 7 bases lying between them. This CDR3 region has 14 residues. Germline lookup yields CDR1 SGHTA and CDR2 FQGNSA. For the CDR3, the DNA is TGTGCCAGCAGCTTTCACCTATCTGGAAACACCATATATTTT. Protein: CASSFHLSGNTIYF.

V gene TRBV5-1 combines with J gene TRBJ2-3; TRBD2 agrees at 10 bases. This CDR3 comprises 16 residues. J was trimmed by 4 bases and V by 0 bases; bases with no gene match: 5. Per germline, CDR1 SGHRS and CDR2 YFSETQ. CDR3 amino acids: CASSLATSGWADTQYF. CDR3 DNA: TGCGCCAGCAGCTTGGCGACTAGCGGGTGGGCAGATACGCAGTATTTT.

This chain links TRBV5-1 with TRBJ2-3; D is unresolved. The V gene lost 4 bases and the J gene lost 3 bases, with 9 bases spanning the gap. Germline CDR1 and CDR2: SGHRS and YFSETQ. The CDR3 has 13 residues. DNA for the CDR3: TGCGCCAGCAGCCCAGGAAAGACAGATACGCAGTATTTT. Translation: CASSPGKTDTQYF.